This TCR beta chain was profiled in a study of blood T cell repertoires in COVID-19. Original methodology: By means of reference gene primer amplification, nucleated cell counts were estimated. TCRdb's copy holds only in-frame clones and misses some; the assay was immunoSEQ multiplex PCR. V and J calls and clone size are given by that table; D and trimming were obtained from the DNA. The profile shows roughly 230,000 clones, 70% to 90% of them singletons. The study recruited people aged about 18 to 95 years across more than 20 US areas. The length of the CDR3 is 13 residues. Per germline, CDR1 LGHDT and CDR2 YNNKEL (reference sequence). The V end was cut by 8 bases, the J end by 7 bases, with 12 bases between.

Sequenced material: PBMCs or T cells enriched from blood (not recorded which). The TCR sequence derives from a woman between 45 and 60 years old who had been exposed to COVID-19. The chain couples TRBV3-1 (or the pseudogene TRBV3-2) to TRBJ1-6; no reliable D call. The CDR3 region has the DNA TGTGCCAGCGAGGAGGACGGCAATTCACCCCTCCACTTT. It specifies CASEEDGNSPLHF.